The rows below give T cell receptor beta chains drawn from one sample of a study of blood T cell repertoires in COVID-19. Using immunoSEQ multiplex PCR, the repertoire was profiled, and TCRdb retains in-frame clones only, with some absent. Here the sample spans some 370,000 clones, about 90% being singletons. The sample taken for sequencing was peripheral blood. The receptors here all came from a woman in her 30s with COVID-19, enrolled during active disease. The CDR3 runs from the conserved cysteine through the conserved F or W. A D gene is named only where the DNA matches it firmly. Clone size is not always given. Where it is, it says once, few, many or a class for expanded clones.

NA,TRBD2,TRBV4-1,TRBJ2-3,TGCGCCAGCAGCCAAATGGCCGGGACTAGCGTTCAGAATACGCAGTATTTT,CASSQMAGTSVQNTQYF
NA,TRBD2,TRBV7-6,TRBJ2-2,TGTGCCAGCACCCCCCTCAGCGGGAGGGCCGCCGGGGAGCTGTTTTTT,CASTPLSGRAAGELFF
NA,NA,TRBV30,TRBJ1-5,TGTGCCTGGAGTAGTGGGCAGGGAAATCAGCCCCAGCATTTT,CAWSSGQGNQPQHF
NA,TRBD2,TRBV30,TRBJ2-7,TGTGCCTGGAGTGTCGGGCTAGCGGTTTACGAGCAGTACTTC,CAWSVGLAVYEQYF
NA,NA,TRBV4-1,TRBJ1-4,TGCGCCAGCAGCCAAGAAATTGTGGGCAGGGATCTATTTTTT,CASSQEIVGRDLFF
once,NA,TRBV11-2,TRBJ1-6,TGTGCCAGCAGCCCTTCGGGAAATTCACCCCTCCACTTT,CASSPSGNSPLHF
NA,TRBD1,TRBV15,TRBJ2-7,TGTGCCACCAGCAGAGCACCGGGACAGGGGGCGGGGGAGCAGTACTTC,CATSRAPGQGAGEQYF
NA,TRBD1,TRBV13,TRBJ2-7,TGTGCCAGCAGCCCCAGACAGGGGGCGGTCTCCTACGAGCAGTACTTC,CASSPRQGAVSYEQYF
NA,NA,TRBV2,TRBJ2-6,TGTGCCAGCAGGGGAGACAGGTCTGGGGCCAACGTCCTGACTTTC,CASRGDRSGANVLTF
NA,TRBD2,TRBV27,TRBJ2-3,TGTGCCAGCAGTTTCGGGGGGGCAGATACGCAGTATTTT,CASSFGGADTQYF
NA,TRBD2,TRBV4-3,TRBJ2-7,TGCGCCAGCAGCCAAGCCAGCGGGAGGGCCTTCTACGAGCAGTACTTC,CASSQASGRAFYEQYF
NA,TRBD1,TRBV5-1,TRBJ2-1,TGCGCCAGCAGCCGGATGGGACAGGGAATTCTGGAGCAGTTCTTC,CASSRMGQGILEQFF
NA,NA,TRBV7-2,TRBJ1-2,TGTGCCAGCAGCTTAGGGCGCGGCTATGGCTACACCTTC,CASSLGRGYGYTF
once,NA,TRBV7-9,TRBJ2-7,TGTGCCAGCACAGACAACAGGGCCTCCTACGAGCAGTACTTC,CASTDNRASYEQYF
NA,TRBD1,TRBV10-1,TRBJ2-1,TGCGCCAGCAGTGGACAGGGGGCTCAAATGAGCTCCTACAATGAGCAGTTCTTC,CASSGQGAQMSSYNEQFF
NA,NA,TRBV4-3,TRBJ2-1,TGCGCCAGCAGCCATTATGACTATAGCTCCTACAATGAGCAGTTCTTC,CASSHYDYSSYNEQFF
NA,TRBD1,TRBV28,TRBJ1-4,TGTGCCAGCAGACCTAGGGGGACAGGGTTCGAAAAACTGTTTTTT,CASRPRGTGFEKLFF
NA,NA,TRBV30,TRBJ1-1,TGTGCCTGGAGGGGGGACGGGAGGTTCACTGAAGCTTTCTTT,CAWRGDGRFTEAFF
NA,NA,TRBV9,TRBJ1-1,TGTGCCAGCAGCTTCCACCAGGGAAACACTGAAGCTTTCTTT,CASSFHQGNTEAFF
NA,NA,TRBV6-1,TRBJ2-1,TGTGCCAGCAGTGAGTGGGCCGCTGGCTACAATGAGCAGTTCTTC,CASSEWAAGYNEQFF
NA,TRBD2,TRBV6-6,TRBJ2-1,TGTGCCAGCAGTTACTCGCTAGCGGGAGTGCCCCTGCAGTTCTTC,CASSYSLAGVPLQFF
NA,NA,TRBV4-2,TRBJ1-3,TGTGCCAGCAGCCAAGAGTTAGTTCACTCTGGAAACACCATATATTTT,CASSQELVHSGNTIYF
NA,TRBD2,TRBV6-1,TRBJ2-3,TGTGCCAGCAGTGAACAAGCGGGGTTGACAGATACGCAGTATTTT,CASSEQAGLTDTQYF
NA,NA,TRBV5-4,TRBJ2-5,TGTGCCAGCAGCTCCTGGACTGGCGGGGAGACCCAGTACTTC,CASSSWTGGETQYF